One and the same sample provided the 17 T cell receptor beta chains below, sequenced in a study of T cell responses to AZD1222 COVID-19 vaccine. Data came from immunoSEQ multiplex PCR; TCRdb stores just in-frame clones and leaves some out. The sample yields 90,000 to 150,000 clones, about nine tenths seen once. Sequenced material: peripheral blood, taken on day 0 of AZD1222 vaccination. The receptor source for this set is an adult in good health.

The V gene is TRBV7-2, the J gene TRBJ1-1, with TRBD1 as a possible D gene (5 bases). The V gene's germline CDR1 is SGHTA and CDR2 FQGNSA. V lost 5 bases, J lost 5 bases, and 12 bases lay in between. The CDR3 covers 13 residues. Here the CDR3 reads CASSPREGTEAFF. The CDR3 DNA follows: TGTGCCAGCAGCCCTCGGGAGGGGACTGAAGCTTTCTTT.

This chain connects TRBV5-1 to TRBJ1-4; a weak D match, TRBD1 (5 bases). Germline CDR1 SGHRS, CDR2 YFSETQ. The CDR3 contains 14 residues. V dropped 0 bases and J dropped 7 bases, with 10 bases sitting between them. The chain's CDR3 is CASSLEFTGEKLFF. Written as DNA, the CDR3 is TGCGCCAGCAGCTTGGAATTCACAGGTGAAAAACTGTTTTTT. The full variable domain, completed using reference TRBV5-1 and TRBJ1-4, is KAGVTQTPRYLIKTRGQQVTLSCSPISGHRSVSWYQQTPGQGLQFLFEYFSETQRNKGNFPGRFSGRQFSNSRSEMNVSTLELGDSALYLCASSLEFTGEKLFFGSGTQLSVL.

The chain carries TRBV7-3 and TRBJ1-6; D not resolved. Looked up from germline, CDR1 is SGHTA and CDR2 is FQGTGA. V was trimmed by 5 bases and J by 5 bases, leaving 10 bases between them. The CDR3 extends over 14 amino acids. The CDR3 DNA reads TGTGCCAGCAGCCCGACACCTAATAATTCACCCCTCCACTTT. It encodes CASSPTPNNSPLHF.

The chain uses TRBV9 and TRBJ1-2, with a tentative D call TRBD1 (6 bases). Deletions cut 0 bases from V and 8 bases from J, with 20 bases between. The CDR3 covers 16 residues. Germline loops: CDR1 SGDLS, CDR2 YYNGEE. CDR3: CASSVGSAGTSGGYTF. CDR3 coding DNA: TGTGCCAGCAGCGTAGGTTCGGCAGGGACAAGCGGGGGCTACACCTTC.

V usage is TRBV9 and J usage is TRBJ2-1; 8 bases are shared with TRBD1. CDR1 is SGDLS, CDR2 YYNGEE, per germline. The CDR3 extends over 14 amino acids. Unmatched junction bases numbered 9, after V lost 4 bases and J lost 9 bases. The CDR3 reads CASSPRTGKGEQFF. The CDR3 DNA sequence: TGTGCCAGCAGCCCCCGGACAGGGAAAGGTGAGCAGTTCTTC. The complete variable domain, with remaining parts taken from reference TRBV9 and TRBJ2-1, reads DSGVTQTPKHLITATGQRVTLRCSPRSGDLSVYWYQQSLDQGLQFLIQYYNGEERAKGNILERFSAQQFPDLHSELNLSSLELGDSALYFCASSPRTGKGEQFFGPGTRLTVL.

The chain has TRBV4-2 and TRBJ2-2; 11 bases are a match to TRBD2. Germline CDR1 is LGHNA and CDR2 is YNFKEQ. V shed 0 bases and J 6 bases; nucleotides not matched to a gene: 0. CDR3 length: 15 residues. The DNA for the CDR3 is TGTGCCAGCAGCCAAGATAGCGGGGGGGCCGGGGAGCTGTTTTTT. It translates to CASSQDSGGAGELFF.

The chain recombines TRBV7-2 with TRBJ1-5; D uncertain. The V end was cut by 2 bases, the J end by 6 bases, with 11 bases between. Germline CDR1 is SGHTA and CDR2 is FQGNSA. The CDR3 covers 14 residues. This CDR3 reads CASSLLDVGQPQHF. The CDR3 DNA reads TGTGCCAGCAGCTTACTTGACGTGGGTCAGCCCCAGCATTTT.

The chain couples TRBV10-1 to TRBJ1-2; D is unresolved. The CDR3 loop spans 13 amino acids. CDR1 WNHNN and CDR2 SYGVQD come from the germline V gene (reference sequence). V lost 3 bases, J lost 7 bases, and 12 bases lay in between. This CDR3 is CASSERTDGGYTF. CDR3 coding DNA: TGCGCCAGCAGTGAAAGAACGGACGGTGGCTACACCTTC.

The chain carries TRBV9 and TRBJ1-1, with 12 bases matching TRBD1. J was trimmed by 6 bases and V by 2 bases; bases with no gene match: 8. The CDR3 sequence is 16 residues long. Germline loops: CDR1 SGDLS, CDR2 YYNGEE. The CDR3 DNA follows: TGTGCCAGCAGCGTCGCCGGGACAGGGGGCTTCGCTGAAGCTTTCTTT. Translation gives CASSVAGTGGFAEAFF.

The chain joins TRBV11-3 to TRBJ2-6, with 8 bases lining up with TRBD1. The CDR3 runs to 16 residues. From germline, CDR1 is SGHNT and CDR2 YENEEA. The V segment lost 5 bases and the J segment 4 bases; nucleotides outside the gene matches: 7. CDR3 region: CASSTGQGRGANVLTF. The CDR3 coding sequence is TGTGCCAGCAGCACCGGACAGGGACGAGGGGCCAACGTCCTGACTTTC.

CDR3 nucleotides: TGCAGTGCTAGTAGTCCTTGGGGGGACACTGAAGCTTTCTTT. Translation gives CSASSPWGDTEAFF. This rearrangement joins TRBV20-1 to TRBJ1-1; D is perhaps TRBD1 (5 bases). The CDR3 is 14 residues long. CDR1 is DFQATT and CDR2 is SNEGSKA in the germline V gene (reference sequence). V was clipped by 3 bases and J by 3 bases, with 14 bases between them.

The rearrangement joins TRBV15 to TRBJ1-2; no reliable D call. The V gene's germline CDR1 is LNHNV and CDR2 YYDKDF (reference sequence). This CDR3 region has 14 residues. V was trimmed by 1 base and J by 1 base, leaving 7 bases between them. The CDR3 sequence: CATSRGGFNYGYTF. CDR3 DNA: TGTGCCACCAGCAGAGGAGGTTTTAACTATGGCTACACCTTC.

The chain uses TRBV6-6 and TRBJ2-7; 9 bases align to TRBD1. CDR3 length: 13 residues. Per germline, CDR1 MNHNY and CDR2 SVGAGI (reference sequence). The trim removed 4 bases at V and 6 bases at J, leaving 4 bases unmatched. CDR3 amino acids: CASSLGQGGEQYF. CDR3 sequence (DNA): TGTGCCAGCAGTTTGGGACAGGGAGGCGAGCAGTACTTC.

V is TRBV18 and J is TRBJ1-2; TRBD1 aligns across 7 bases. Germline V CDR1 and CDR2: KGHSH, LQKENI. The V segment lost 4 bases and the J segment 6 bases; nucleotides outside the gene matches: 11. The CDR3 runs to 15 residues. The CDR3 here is CASSRQGVREDGYTF. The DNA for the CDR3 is TGTGCCAGCTCACGTCAGGGGGTCAGGGAGGATGGCTACACCTTC.

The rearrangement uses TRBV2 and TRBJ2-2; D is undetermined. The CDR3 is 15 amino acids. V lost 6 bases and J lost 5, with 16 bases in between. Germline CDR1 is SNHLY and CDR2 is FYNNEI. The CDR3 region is CASRPGPSRTGELFF. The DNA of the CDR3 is TGTGCCAGCAGACCCGGACCTAGTCGTACCGGGGAGCTGTTTTTT.

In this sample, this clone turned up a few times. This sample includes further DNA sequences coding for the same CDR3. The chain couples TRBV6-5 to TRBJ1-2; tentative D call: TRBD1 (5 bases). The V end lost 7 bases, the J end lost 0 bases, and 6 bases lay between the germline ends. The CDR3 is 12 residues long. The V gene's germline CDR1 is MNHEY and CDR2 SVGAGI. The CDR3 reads CASKTANYGYTF. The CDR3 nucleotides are TGTGCCAGCAAGACAGCTAACTATGGCTACACCTTC.

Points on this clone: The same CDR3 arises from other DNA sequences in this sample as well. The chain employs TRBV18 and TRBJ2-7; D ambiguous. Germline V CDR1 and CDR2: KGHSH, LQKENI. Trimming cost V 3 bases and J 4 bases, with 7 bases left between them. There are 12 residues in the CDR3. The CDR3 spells CASSPGPYEQYF. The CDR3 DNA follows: TGTGCCAGCTCACCCGGACCTTACGAGCAGTACTTC.